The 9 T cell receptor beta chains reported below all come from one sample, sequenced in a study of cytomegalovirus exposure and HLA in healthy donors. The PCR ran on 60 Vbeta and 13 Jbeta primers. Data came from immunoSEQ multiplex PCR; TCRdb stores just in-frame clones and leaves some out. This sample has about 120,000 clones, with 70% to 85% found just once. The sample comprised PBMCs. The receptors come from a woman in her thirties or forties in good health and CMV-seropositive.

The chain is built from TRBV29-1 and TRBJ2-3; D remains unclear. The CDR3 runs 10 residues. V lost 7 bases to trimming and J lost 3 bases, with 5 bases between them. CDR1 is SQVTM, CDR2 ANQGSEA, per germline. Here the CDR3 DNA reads TGCAGCGCCGGGACAGATACGCAGTATTTT. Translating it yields CSAGTDTQYF.

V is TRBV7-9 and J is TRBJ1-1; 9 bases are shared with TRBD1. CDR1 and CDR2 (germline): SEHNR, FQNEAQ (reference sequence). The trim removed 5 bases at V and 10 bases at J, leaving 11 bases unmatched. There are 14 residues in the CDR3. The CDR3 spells CASSPPGGQGPAFF. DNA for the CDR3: TGTGCCAGCAGCCCCCCCGGCGGACAGGGGCCAGCTTTCTTT.

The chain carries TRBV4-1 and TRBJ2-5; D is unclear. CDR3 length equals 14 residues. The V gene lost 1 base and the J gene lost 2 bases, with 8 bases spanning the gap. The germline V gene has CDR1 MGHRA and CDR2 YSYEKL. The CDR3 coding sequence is TGCGCCAGCAGCCAAGTTACACCACAAGAGACCCAGTACTTC. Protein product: CASSQVTPQETQYF.

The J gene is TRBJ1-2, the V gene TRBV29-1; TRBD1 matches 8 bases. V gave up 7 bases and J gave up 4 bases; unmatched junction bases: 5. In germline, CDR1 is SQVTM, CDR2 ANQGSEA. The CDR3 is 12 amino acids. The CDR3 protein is CSDWTGTYGYTF. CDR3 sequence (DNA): TGCAGCGACTGGACAGGGACCTATGGCTACACCTTC.

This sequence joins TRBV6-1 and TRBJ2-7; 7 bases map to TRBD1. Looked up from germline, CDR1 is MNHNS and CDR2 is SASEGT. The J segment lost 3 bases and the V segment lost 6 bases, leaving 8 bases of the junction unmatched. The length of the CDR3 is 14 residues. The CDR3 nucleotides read TGTGCCAGCAGAACCGGGACAGCAGGCTACGAGCAGTACTTC. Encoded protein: CASRTGTAGYEQYF.

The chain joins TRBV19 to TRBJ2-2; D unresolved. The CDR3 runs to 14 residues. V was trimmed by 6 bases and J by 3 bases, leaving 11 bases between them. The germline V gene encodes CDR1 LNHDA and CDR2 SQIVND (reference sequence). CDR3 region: CASRKPIDTGELFF. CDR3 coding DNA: TGTGCCAGTAGAAAGCCGATTGACACCGGGGAGCTGTTTTTT.

CDR3 in amino acids: CASSLALAEGSEQFF. DNA of the CDR3: TGCGCCAGCAGCTTGGCGCTAGCGGAGGGAAGTGAGCAGTTCTTC. This sequence joins TRBV5-1 and TRBJ2-1; 7 bases are a match to TRBD2. The junction had 9 bases not matched to a gene; V was cut back by 0 bases and J by 9 bases. Germline V gene lookup returns CDR1 SGHRS and CDR2 YFSETQ. This CDR3 region has 15 residues.

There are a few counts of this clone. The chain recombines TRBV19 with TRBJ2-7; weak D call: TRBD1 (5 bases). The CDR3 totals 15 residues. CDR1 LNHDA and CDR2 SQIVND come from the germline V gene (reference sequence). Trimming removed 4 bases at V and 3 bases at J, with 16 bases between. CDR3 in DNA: TGTGCCAGTAGTACTACTGACAGACCTCTCTACGAGCAGTACTTC. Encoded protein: CASSTTDRPLYEQYF.

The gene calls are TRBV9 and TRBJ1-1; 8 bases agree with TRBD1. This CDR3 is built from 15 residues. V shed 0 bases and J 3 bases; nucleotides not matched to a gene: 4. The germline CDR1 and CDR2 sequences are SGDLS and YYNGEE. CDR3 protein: CASSVEPQGDTEAFF. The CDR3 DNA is TGTGCCAGCAGCGTAGAACCACAGGGGGACACTGAAGCTTTCTTT.